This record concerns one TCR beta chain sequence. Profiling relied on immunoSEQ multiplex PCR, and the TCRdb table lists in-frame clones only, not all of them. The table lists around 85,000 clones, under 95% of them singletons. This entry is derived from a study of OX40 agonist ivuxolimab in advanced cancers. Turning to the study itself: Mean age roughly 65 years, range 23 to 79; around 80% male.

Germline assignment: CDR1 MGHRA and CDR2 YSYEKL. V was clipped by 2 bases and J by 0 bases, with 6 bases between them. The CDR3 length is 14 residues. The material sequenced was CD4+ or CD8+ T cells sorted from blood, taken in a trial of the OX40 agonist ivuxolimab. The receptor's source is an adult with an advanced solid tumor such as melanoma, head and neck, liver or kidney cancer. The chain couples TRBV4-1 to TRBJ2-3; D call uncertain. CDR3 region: CASSQIQSTDTQYF. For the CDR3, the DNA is TGCGCCAGCAGCCAAATCCAGAGCACAGATACGCAGTATTTT.